The subject of this entry is one TCR beta chain. Original analysis: Amplification of reference gene primers was used by the study to estimate nucleated cell counts. Profiling relied on immunoSEQ multiplex PCR, and the TCRdb table lists in-frame clones only, not all of them. From that table come the V and J calls and clone size; the DNA was used to work out D and trimming. The sample records a few hundred thousand clones, approximately 83% being singletons. The CDR3 is made up of 15 amino acids. Trimming removed 1 base from V and 2 bases from J, with 8 bases in between. In germline, CDR1 is LGHNA, CDR2 YNFKEQ. These data belong to a study of blood T cell repertoires in COVID-19. In the study overall: Italy, Spain and the United States were the sources of the convalescent and acute COVID-19 samples. The analysed material was cDNA or gDNA that came from T cells, B-cell-depleted T cells, or PBMCs.

This TCR was recovered from a woman aged 25-40 years who had recovered from COVID-19. The rearrangement uses TRBV4-2 and TRBJ2-2; possibly TRBD1 for D (6 bases). The sequenced sample consisted of peripheral blood. The CDR3 loop reads CASSQVTGNTGELFF. As DNA, the CDR3 is TGTGCCAGCAGCCAAGTGACAGGAAACACCGGGGAGCTGTTTTTT.